Each of the 23 T cell receptor beta chains below was sequenced from the same sample in a study of blood T cell repertoires in COVID-19. Repertoires were generated with immunoSEQ multiplex PCR, while TCRdb's copy carries only in-frame clones and drops some. The sample records a few hundred thousand clones, around 89% being singletons. The sample comprised peripheral blood. These receptors originate from a middle-aged woman with acute or convalescent COVID-19.

V and J are TRBV10-2 and TRBJ2-7; 15 nucleotides agree with TRBD2. Per germline, CDR1 WSHSY and CDR2 SAAADI. The CDR3 runs to 18 residues. The V and J ends lost 0 bases and 4 bases, in that order; junction bases with no gene match: 7. Here the CDR3 DNA reads TGCGCCAGCAGTGAGTCCCCGGGACTAGCGGGGGGACCTTACGAGCAGTACGTC. Translation: CASSESPGLAGGPYEQYV.

This chain uses TRBV9 with TRBJ1-2, with 8 bases that match TRBD1. This CDR3 has 18 amino acids. Trimming cost V 1 base and J 2 bases; bases outside gene matches: 13. Germline V CDR1 and CDR2: SGDLS, YYNGEE. CDR3 amino acids: CASSVTILATGENYGYTF. The CDR3 bases are TGTGCCAGCAGCGTAACTATACTCGCGACAGGGGAAAACTATGGCTACACCTTC.

The chain carries TRBV27 and TRBJ2-2; D gene unclear. Germline CDR1 is MNHEY and CDR2 is SMNVEV (reference sequence). Trimming removed 3 bases from V and 5 bases from J, with 4 bases in between. The CDR3 sequence is 12 residues long. The CDR3 spells CASSFLTGELFF. The CDR3 bases are TGTGCCAGCAGTTTCCTAACCGGGGAGCTGTTTTTT.

This clone was counted a single time. The genes are TRBV6-4 and TRBJ1-6; D perhaps matches TRBD1 (5 bases). V was clipped by 0 bases and J by 12 bases, with 6 bases between them. CDR1 and CDR2 from the germline V gene are MRHNA and SNTAGT. The CDR3 loop spans 12 amino acids. The CDR3 sequence: CASSDSGGPLHF. The CDR3 coding sequence is TGTGCCAGCAGTGACTCGGGGGGACCCCTCCACTTT.

This clone was observed once. The rearrangement joins TRBV10-2 to TRBJ1-1, with D possibly TRBD1 on 5 matching bases. V was shortened by 6 bases and J by 0 bases, with 8 bases between the two germline ends. The CDR3 is 13 residues long. The germline V gene encodes CDR1 WSHSY and CDR2 SAAADI. CDR3 nucleotide sequence: TGCGCCAGCAGAGACAGTATGAACACTGAAGCTTTCTTT. This gives the protein CASRDSMNTEAFF.

The chain employs TRBV7-9 and TRBJ1-2, with D perhaps TRBD1 (6 bases). Germline lookup yields CDR1 SEHNR and CDR2 FQNEAQ (reference sequence). This CDR3 contains 15 residues. V was shortened by 3 bases and J by 3 bases, with 14 bases between the two germline ends. CDR3 nucleotide sequence: TGTGCCAGCAGCTTGGGGGCGGGGGACGACTATGGCTACACCTTC. The encoded protein is CASSLGAGDDYGYTF. Looking up the rest from reference TRBV7-9 and TRBJ1-2 gives the full variable domain: DTGVSQNPRHKITKRGQNVTFRCDPISEHNRLYWYRQTLGQGPEFLTYFQNEAQLEKSRLLSDRFSAERPKGSFSTLEIQRTEQGDSAMYLCASSLGAGDDYGYTFGSGTRLTVV.

This clone has only a few counts. The V and J genes are TRBV2 and TRBJ2-1, with TRBD2 matching over 8 bases. Per the germline V gene, CDR1 is SNHLY and CDR2 is FYNNEI. This CDR3 has 15 residues. Germline trimming cut 7 bases from V and 0 bases from J; bases unmatched to any gene: 5. CDR3 protein: CASNRGGSSYNEQFF. CDR3 DNA: TGTGCCAGCAACCGGGGGGGGAGCTCCTACAATGAGCAGTTCTTC.

The chain recombines TRBV7-9 with TRBJ1-6, with 9 bases identical to TRBD1. There are 16 residues in the CDR3. Germline assignment: CDR1 SEHNR and CDR2 FQNEAQ (reference sequence). V shed 5 bases and J 3 bases; nucleotides not matched to a gene: 5. In nucleotides, the CDR3 is TGTGCCAGCAGCCAGACAGGGGGGTTCTATAATTCACCCCTCCACTTT. Translated: CASSQTGGFYNSPLHF.

The rearrangement joins TRBV5-1 to TRBJ2-5; weak D call: TRBD1 (6 bases). The germline V gene encodes CDR1 SGHRS and CDR2 YFSETQ. V dropped 4 bases and J dropped 5 bases, with 12 bases sitting between them. This CDR3 is 13 amino acids long. In nucleotides, the CDR3 is TGCGCCAGCAGCACAGGGCTAGGGGAGACCCAGTACTTC. It is translated as CASSTGLGETQYF.

This rearrangement joins TRBV5-4 to TRBJ2-7; TRBD2 agrees at 9 bases. V shed 4 bases and J 6 bases; nucleotides not matched to a gene: 11. CDR1 SGHNT and CDR2 YYREEE come from the germline V gene (reference sequence). The CDR3 has 15 residues. CDR3 bases: TGTGCCAGCAGCCAGGGGGGAGCGGGGGGTAGCGAGCAGTACGTC. Translation gives CASSQGGAGGSEQYV.

The chain carries TRBV3-1 (or the pseudogene TRBV3-2) and TRBJ2-3, with D unresolved. The length of the CDR3 is 16 residues. Trimming left V 0 bases short and J 0 bases short, with 10 bases between. Germline V gene lookup returns CDR1 LGHDT and CDR2 YNNKEL (reference sequence). The DNA of the CDR3 is TGTGCCAGCAGCCAAGACCTTCGCGTTAGCACAGATACGCAGTATTTT. Its translation: CASSQDLRVSTDTQYF.

The rearrangement uses TRBV12-3 or TRBV12-4 and TRBJ1-2; weak D call: TRBD1 (6 bases). Trimming pared 5 bases from V and 11 bases from J, leaving 18 bases between. This CDR3 has 13 amino acids. The CDR3 DNA is TGTGCCAGCAGTCTCGCTCTGACAGGATCATACACCTTC. It codes for CASSLALTGSYTF.

In its sample, this clone was seen once. CDR3 coding DNA: TGCGCCAGCAGCGGACTGACAGGGGCCTATGGCTACACCTTC. Translated, it gives CASSGLTGAYGYTF. The chain recombines TRBV5-1 with TRBJ1-2, with TRBD1 identical over 8 bases. The germline V gene has CDR1 SGHRS and CDR2 YFSETQ. With V trimmed by 4 bases and J by 4 bases, 6 bases remained unmatched. The CDR3 totals 14 residues.

The V and J genes are TRBV9 and TRBJ1-2; TRBD1 matches at 9 bases. The junction had 5 bases not matched to a gene; V was cut back by 2 bases and J by 6 bases. The germline V gene has CDR1 SGDLS and CDR2 YYNGEE. The CDR3 has 14 amino acids. The CDR3 DNA sequence: TGTGCCAGCAGCGTTTCGGGACAGGGTCATGGCTACACCTTC. This gives the protein CASSVSGQGHGYTF.

The chain recombines TRBV5-1 with TRBJ1-4, with 7 nucleotides matching TRBD1. CDR1 and CDR2 from the germline V gene are SGHRS and YFSETQ. CDR3 length: 14 amino acids. Germline trimming cut 4 bases from V and 6 bases from J; bases unmatched to any gene: 6. The chain's CDR3 is CASSPSGQDEKLFF. The CDR3 DNA reads as TGCGCCAGCAGCCCCTCAGGACAGGATGAAAAACTGTTTTTT. Variable domain in full (rest from reference TRBV5-1 and TRBJ1-4): KAGVTQTPRYLIKTRGQQVTLSCSPISGHRSVSWYQQTPGQGLQFLFEYFSETQRNKGNFPGRFSGRQFSNSRSEMNVSTLELGDSALYLCASSPSGQDEKLFFGSGTQLSVL.

The chain links TRBV19 to TRBJ1-2; D gene unclear. Germline CDR1 LNHDA, CDR2 SQIVND (reference sequence). V was pared by 7 bases and J by 4 bases, with 13 bases between. This CDR3 region has 13 residues. DNA of the CDR3: TGTGCCAGTACCCCGACACCCCCCTATGGCTACACCTTC. Protein product: CASTPTPPYGYTF. The full variable domain, completed using reference TRBV19 and TRBJ1-2, is DGGITQSPKYLFRKEGQNVTLSCEQNLNHDAMYWYRQDPGQGLRLIYYSQIVNDFQKGDIAEGYSVSREKKESFPLTVTSAQKNPTAFYLCASTPTPPYGYTFGSGTRLTVV.

V and J are TRBV30 and TRBJ1-6; 9 nucleotides align to TRBD1. CDR1 and CDR2 from the germline V gene are GTSNPN and SVGIG (reference sequence). V was clipped by 0 bases and J by 10 bases; unmatched bases: 7. The CDR3 sequence is 15 residues long. In DNA form, the CDR3 reads TGTGCCTGGAGTGTAAGGGGACAGGGAGGCTCACCCCTCCACTTT. Protein sequence: CAWSVRGQGGSPLHF.

The rearrangement uses TRBV10-3 and TRBJ2-1; D not resolved. CDR1 is ENHRY, CDR2 SYGVKD, per germline. The CDR3 loop spans 15 amino acids. V dropped 3 bases and J dropped 7 bases, with 16 bases sitting between them. The CDR3 loop reads CAISDLQNLRNEQFF. Here the CDR3 DNA reads TGTGCCATCAGTGACTTACAGAACCTCCGGAATGAGCAGTTCTTC.

Only a few counts were recorded for this clone. The chain employs TRBV27 and TRBJ1-2; no firm D call. Trimming pared 7 bases from V and 4 bases from J, leaving 16 bases between. Germline assignment: CDR1 MNHEY and CDR2 SMNVEV (reference sequence). This CDR3 is built from 14 residues. For the CDR3, the DNA is TGTGCCAGCACCGACCTGGCGGGAGTCTATGGCTACACCTTC. Translating gives CASTDLAGVYGYTF.

The chain recombines TRBV3-1 (or the pseudogene TRBV3-2) with TRBJ1-1; the D gene is possibly TRBD1 (5 bases). CDR1 is LGHDT and CDR2 is YNNKEL in the germline V gene (reference sequence). Trimming took 7 bases from V and 3 from J, leaving 9 bases between them. There are 12 residues in the CDR3. The CDR3 nucleotides are TGTGCCAGCAAGGGGTTGGACACTGAAGCTTTCTTT. It is translated as CASKGLDTEAFF.

The table lists this clone with a count of one. This chain links TRBV30 with TRBJ1-1; D not certain. This CDR3 comprises 14 residues. Trimming removed 3 bases at V and 1 base at J, with 12 bases between. CDR1 and CDR2 from the germline V gene are GTSNPN and SVGIG (reference sequence). The CDR3 nucleotides are TGTGCCTGGAGCAGACATGCCCGGAACACTGAAGCTTTCTTT. Translated: CAWSRHARNTEAFF.

The rearrangement uses TRBV2 and TRBJ2-2; 9 bases agree with TRBD1. The germline gives CDR1 SNHLY, CDR2 FYNNEI. Germline trimming cut 6 bases from V and 2 bases from J; bases unmatched to any gene: 10. This CDR3 comprises 17 residues. The CDR3 sequence is CASSSYPTGGNTGELFF. The CDR3 DNA is TGTGCCAGCAGCTCTTATCCGACAGGGGGAAACACCGGGGAGCTGTTTTTT. The full variable domain, with the rest looked up from reference TRBV2 and TRBJ2-2, is EPEVTQTPSHQVTQMGQEVILRCVPISNHLYFYWYRQILGQKVEFLVSFYNNEISEKSEIFDDQFSVERPDGSNFTLKIRSTKLEDSAMYFCASSSYPTGGNTGELFFGEGSRLTVL.

The table lists this clone with a count of one. The V call is TRBV2, the J call TRBJ1-1; maybe TRBD1 (6 bases). V lost 5 bases, J lost 3 bases, and 10 bases lay in between. CDR1 SNHLY and CDR2 FYNNEI come from the germline V gene. This CDR3 contains 13 residues. CDR3: CASSTGQYTEAFF. In DNA, the CDR3 is TGTGCCAGCAGTACGGGACAATACACTGAAGCTTTCTTT.